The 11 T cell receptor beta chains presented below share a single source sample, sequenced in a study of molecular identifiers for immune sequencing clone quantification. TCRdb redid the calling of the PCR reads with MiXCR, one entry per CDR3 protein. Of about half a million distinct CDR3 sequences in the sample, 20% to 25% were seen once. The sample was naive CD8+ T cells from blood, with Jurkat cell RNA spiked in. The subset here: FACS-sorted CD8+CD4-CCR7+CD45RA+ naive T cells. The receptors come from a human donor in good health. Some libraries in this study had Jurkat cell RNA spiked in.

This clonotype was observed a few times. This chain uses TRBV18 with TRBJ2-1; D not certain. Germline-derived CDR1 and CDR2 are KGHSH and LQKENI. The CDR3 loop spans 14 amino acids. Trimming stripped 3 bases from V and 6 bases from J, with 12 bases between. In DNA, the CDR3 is TGTGCCAGCTCACCCGACCCCCTGAGCAATGAGCAGTTCTTC. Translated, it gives CASSPDPLSNEQFF.

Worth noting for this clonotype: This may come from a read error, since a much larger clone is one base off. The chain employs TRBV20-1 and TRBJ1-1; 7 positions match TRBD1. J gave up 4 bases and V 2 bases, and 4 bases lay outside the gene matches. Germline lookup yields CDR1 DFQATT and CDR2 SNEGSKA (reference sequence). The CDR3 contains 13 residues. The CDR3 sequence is CSARPDRSTEAFF. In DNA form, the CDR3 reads TGCAGTGCTAGACCGGACAGGAGCACTGAAGCTTTCTTT.

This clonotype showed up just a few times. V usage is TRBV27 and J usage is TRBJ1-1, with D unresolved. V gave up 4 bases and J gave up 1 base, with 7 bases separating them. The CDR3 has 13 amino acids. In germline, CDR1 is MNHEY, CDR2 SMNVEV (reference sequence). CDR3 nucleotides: TGTGCCAGCAGTTACAAGGAGAACACTGAAGCTTTCTTT. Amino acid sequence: CASSYKENTEAFF.

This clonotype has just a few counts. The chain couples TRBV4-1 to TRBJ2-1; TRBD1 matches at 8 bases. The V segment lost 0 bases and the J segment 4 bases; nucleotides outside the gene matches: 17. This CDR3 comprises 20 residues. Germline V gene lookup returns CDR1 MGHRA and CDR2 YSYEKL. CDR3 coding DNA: TGCGCCAGCAGCCAAGAGCCCGGGACAGGAAGCTTTGTCACGTACAATGAGCAGTTCTTC. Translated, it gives CASSQEPGTGSFVTYNEQFF.

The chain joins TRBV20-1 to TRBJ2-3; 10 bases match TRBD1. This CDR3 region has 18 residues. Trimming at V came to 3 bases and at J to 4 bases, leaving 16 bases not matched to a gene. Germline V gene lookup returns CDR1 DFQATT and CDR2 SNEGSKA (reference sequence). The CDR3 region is CSASRQGASGRSADTQYF. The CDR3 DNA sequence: TGCAGTGCTAGCCGACAGGGGGCGTCGGGACGGTCAGCAGATACGCAGTATTTT.

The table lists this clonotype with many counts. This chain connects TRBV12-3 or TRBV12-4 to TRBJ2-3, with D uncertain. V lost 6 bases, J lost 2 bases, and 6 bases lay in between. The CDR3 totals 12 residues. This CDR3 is CASRWDTDTQYF. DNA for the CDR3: TGTGCCAGCAGATGGGACACAGATACGCAGTATTTT.

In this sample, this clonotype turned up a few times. This CDR3 reads CATSDLGDYEQYF. For the CDR3, the DNA is TGTGCCACCAGTGATTTGGGGGACTACGAGCAGTACTTC. This sequence joins TRBV24-1 and TRBJ2-7; unclear D gene. This CDR3 spans 13 amino acids. CDR1 is KGHDR and CDR2 is SFDVKD in the germline V gene. The germline V and J ends were trimmed by 0 bases and 3 bases, with 5 bases remaining between them.

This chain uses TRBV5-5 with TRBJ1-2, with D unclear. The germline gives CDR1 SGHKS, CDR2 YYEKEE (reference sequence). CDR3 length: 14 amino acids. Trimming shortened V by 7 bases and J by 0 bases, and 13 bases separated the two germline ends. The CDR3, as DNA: TGTGCCAGCGGTTGGGATAGAGCTAACTATGGCTACACCTTC. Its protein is CASGWDRANYGYTF.

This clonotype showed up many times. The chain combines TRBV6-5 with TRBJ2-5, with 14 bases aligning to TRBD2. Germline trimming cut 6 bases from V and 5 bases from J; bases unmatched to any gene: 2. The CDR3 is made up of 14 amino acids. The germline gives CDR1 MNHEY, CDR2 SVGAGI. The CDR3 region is CASRGLAGVETQYF. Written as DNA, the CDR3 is TGTGCCAGCAGGGGACTAGCGGGAGTGGAGACCCAGTACTTC.

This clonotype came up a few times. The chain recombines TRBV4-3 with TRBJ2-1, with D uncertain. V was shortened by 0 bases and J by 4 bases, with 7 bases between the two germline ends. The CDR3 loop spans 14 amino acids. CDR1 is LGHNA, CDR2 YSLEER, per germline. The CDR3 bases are TGCGCCAGCAGCCAAGATAGCCGGTACAATGAGCAGTTCTTC. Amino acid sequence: CASSQDSRYNEQFF.

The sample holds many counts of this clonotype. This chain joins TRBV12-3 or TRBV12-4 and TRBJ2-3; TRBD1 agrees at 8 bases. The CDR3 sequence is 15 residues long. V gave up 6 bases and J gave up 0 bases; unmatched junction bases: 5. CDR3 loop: CASSSGQVSTDTQYF. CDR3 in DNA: TGTGCCAGCAGCTCGGGACAGGTTAGCACAGATACGCAGTATTTT.